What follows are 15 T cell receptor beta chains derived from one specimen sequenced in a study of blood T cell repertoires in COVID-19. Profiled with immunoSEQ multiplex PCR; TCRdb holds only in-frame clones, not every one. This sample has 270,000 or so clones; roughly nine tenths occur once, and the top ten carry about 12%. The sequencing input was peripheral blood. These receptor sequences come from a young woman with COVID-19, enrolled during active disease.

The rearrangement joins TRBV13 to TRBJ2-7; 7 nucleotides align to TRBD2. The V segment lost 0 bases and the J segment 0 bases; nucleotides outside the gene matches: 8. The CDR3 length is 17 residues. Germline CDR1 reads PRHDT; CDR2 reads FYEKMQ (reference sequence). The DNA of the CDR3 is TGTGCCAGCAGCTTAGGCCTTGGCGGGGGTGGCTCCTACGAGCAGTACTTC. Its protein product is CASSLGLGGGGSYEQYF.

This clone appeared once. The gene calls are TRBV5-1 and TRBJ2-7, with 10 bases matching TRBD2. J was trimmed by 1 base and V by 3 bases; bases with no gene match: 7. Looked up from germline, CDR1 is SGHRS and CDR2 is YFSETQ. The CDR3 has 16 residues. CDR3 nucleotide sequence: TGCGCCAGCAGCTACAACCCGACTAGCGGGTCCTACGAGCAGTACTTC. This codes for CASSYNPTSGSYEQYF.

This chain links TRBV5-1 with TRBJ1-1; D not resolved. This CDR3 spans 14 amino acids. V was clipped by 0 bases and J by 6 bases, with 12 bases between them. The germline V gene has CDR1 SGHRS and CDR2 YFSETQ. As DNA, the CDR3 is TGCGCCAGCAGCTTGGAGGTGGGCAAGGCTGAAGCTTTCTTT. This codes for CASSLEVGKAEAFF.

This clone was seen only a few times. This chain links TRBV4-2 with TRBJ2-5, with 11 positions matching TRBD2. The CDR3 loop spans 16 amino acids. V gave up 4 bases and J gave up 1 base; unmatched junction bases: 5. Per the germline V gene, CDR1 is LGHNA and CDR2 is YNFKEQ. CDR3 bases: TGTGCCAGCAGCCCAGCGGGACTAGCGGCCCAAGAGACCCAGTACTTC. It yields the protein CASSPAGLAAQETQYF.

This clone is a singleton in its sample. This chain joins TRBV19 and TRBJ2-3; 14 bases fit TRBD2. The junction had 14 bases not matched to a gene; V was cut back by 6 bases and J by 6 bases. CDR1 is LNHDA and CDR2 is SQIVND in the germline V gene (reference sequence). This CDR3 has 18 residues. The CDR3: CASRETSGGASYVDTQYF. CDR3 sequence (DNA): TGTGCCAGTAGAGAGACTAGCGGGGGGGCTTCATATGTCGATACGCAGTATTTT.

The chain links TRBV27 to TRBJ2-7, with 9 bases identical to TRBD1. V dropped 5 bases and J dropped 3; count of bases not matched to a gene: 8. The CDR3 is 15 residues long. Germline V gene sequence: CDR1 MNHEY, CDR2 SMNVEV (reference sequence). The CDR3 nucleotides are TGTGCCAGCAGTCAAAGACAGGGGGGGGTCTACGAGCAGTACTTC. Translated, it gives CASSQRQGGVYEQYF.

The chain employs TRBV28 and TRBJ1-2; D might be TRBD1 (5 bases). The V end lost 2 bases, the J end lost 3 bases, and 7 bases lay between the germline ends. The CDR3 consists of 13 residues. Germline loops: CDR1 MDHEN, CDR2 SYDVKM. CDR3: CASSLQQDYGYTF. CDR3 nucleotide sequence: TGTGCCAGCAGTTTACAACAGGACTATGGCTACACCTTC.

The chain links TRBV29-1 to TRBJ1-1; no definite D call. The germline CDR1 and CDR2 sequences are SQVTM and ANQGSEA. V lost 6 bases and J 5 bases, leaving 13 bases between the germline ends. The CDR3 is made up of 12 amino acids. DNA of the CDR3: TGCAGCGTCCGAATAGGCGGGACTGAAGCTTTCTTT. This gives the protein CSVRIGGTEAFF.

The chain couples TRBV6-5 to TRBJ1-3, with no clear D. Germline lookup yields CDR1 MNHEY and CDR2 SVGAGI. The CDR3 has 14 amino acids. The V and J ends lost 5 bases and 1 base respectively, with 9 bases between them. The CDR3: CASSHRESGNTIYF. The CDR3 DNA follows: TGTGCCAGCAGTCACCGGGAATCTGGAAACACCATATATTTT.

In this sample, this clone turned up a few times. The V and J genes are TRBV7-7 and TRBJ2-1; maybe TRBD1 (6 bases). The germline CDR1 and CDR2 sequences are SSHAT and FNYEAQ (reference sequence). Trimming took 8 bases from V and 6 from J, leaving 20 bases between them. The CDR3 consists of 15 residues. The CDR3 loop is CASSPRDARGNEQFF. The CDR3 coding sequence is TGTGCCAGCTCCCCCCGGGACGCCAGGGGCAATGAGCAGTTCTTC.

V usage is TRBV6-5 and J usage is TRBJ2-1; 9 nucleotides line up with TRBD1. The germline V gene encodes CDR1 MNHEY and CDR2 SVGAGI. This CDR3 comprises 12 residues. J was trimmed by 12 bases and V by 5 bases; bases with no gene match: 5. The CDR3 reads CASSPGQGRQFF. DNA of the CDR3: TGTGCCAGCAGTCCCGGACAGGGGAGGCAGTTCTTC.

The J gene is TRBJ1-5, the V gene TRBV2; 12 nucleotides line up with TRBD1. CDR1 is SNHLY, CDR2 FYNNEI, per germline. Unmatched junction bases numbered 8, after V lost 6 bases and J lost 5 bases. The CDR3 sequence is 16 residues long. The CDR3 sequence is CASRYPGQGAHQPQHF. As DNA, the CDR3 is TGTGCCAGCAGATACCCGGGACAGGGGGCTCATCAGCCCCAGCATTTT.

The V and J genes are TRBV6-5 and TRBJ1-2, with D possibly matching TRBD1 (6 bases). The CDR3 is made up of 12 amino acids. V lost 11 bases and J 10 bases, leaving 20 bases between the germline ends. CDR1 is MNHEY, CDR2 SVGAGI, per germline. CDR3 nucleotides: TGTGCCTGCCGGGACACTACTCTACACTACACCTTC. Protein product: CACRDTTLHYTF.

The CDR3 coding sequence is TGTGCCAGCAGCTTGTTAGGGGTGCAGGGTGCTAGGTCGGAGACCCAGTACTTC. Its translation: CASSLLGVQGARSETQYF. The chain couples TRBV5-8 to TRBJ2-5, with D perhaps matching TRBD1 (5 bases). Germline CDR1 is SGHTS and CDR2 is YDEGEE. The CDR3 runs 18 residues. Trimming cost V 1 base and J 5 bases, with 24 bases left between them. Together with reference TRBV5-8 and TRBJ2-5, the CDR3 gives the full variable domain: EAGVTQSPTHLIKTRGQQATLRCSPISGHTSVYWYQQALGLGLQFLLWYDEGEERNRGNFPPRFSGRQFPNYSSELNVNALELEDSALYLCASSLLGVQGARSETQYFGPGTRLLVL.

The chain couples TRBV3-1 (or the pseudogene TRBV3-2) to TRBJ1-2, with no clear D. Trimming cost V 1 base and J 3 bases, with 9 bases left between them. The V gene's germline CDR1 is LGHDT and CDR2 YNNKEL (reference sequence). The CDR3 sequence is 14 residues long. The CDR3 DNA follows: TGTGCCAGCAGCCAAGTGGCCGGGGACTATGGCTACACCTTC. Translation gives CASSQVAGDYGYTF.